A selection of T cell receptor beta chains follows, all from one sample in a study of T cell responses to AZD1222 COVID-19 vaccine. Assay used: immunoSEQ multiplex PCR; TCRdb lists only in-frame clones, some missing. Of hundreds of thousands of clones in the sample, roughly 91% were seen once. The input for sequencing was peripheral blood, taken on day 0 of MenACWY control vaccination. The receptors here all came from an adult in good health. Both conserved end residues are part of each CDR3. D genes are given only for firm matches. Clone size is shown for a subset of rows, as once, few, many or a class of expanded clone.

d_call j_call v_call clone_size cdr3_aa cdr3_nt
- TRBJ2-3 TRBV3-1/TRBV3-2 - CASSQDPGRDTQYF TGTGCCAGCAGCCAAGATCCGGGACGAGATACGCAGTATTTT
- TRBJ1-4 TRBV27 - CASSLGSTANEKLFF TGTGCCAGCAGTTTAGGGTCGACGGCTAATGAAAAACTGTTTTTT
- TRBJ2-6 TRBV20-1 once CSASTGSSGANVLTF TGCAGTGCTAGTACAGGGAGCTCTGGGGCCAACGTCCTGACTTTC
- TRBJ2-5 TRBV19 - CASSIQGQETQYF TGTGCCAGTAGTATTCAGGGCCAAGAGACCCAGTACTTC
TRBD1 TRBJ1-1 TRBV30 - CAWSAKGTVEAFF TGTGCCTGGAGTGCCAAAGGGACAGTTGAAGCTTTCTTT
TRBD1 TRBJ1-3 TRBV3-1/TRBV3-2 - CASSQGTGASSGNTIYF TGTGCCAGCAGCCAAGGGACAGGGGCTAGCTCTGGAAACACCATATATTTT
TRBD1 TRBJ2-7 TRBV7-8 - CASSLTGVYEQYF TGTGCCAGCAGCTTAACAGGGGTCTACGAGCAGTACTTC
- TRBJ2-5 TRBV6-5 - CASAGTGETQYF TGTGCCAGCGCAGGTACAGGAGAGACCCAGTACTTC
TRBD1 TRBJ1-1 TRBV19 - CASSSGGSTEAFF TGTGCCAGTAGTTCAGGGGGAAGCACTGAAGCTTTCTTT
- TRBJ1-2 TRBV27 - CASSFLGGGYGYTF TGTGCCAGCAGTTTTCTTGGGGGAGGCTATGGCTACACCTTC
- TRBJ1-2 TRBV24-1 - CATSDMTGRYGYTF TGTGCCACCAGTGATATGACGGGCAGATATGGCTACACCTTC
- TRBJ1-2 TRBV29-1 - CSVVGELETF TGCAGCGTAGTAGGGGAACTTGAAACCTTC
- TRBJ1-1 TRBV28 - CASSPSGITEAFF TGTGCCAGCAGCCCCTCAGGGATCACTGAAGCTTTCTTT
- TRBJ1-2 TRBV7-6 - CASSPDLTGYGYTF TGTGCCAGCAGCCCCGACCTGACGGGGTATGGCTACACCTTC
- TRBJ2-1 TRBV7-9 - CASSYSGSYNEQFF TGTGCCAGCAGTTACAGTGGCTCCTACAATGAGCAGTTCTTC
- TRBJ1-1 TRBV7-7 - CASSLAEHTEAFF TGTGCCAGCAGCTTGGCGGAGCACACTGAAGCTTTCTTT
- TRBJ1-1 TRBV7-3 - CASSLGLGSTEAFF TGTGCCAGCAGCTTGGGTCTCGGGAGCACTGAAGCTTTCTTT
- TRBJ1-6 TRBV4-3 - CASSQDLLGGSWNSPLHF TGCGCCAGCAGCCAAGATCTATTGGGTGGCAGTTGGAATTCACCCCTCCACTTT
- TRBJ1-6 TRBV7-2 - CASSEGNLNSPLHF TGTGCCAGCAGTGAGGGGAATCTAAATTCACCCCTCCACTTT
- TRBJ1-3 TRBV7-2 - CASSFGASSGNTIYF TGTGCCAGCAGCTTCGGGGCGAGCTCTGGAAACACCATATATTTT
- TRBJ1-1 TRBV29-1 once CSVQPWARGPMNTEAFF TGCAGCGTTCAACCTTGGGCGCGGGGTCCCATGAACACTGAAGCTTTCTTT
- TRBJ1-5 TRBV7-7 once CASSLGPPDRHSNQPQHF TGTGCCAGCAGCTTAGGTCCTCCGGACCGACATAGCAATCAGCCCCAGCATTTT
- TRBJ2-3 TRBV11-2 once CASSLVVQKGSQYF TGTGCCAGCAGCTTAGTTGTACAGAAGGGTTCGCAGTATTTT
TRBD2 TRBJ2-5 TRBV3-1/TRBV3-2 - CASSQVAASGGRKETQYF TGTGCCAGCAGCCAAGTTGCCGCTAGCGGGGGTCGGAAAGAGACCCAGTACTTC
TRBD2 TRBJ2-4 TRBV5-1 - CASSSTGLDKNIQYF TGCGCCAGCAGCTCGACGGGACTAGATAAAAACATTCAGTACTTC
TRBD1 TRBJ1-1 TRBV28 - CASSGTEESTEAFF TGTGCCAGCTCCGGGACAGAGGAATCCACTGAAGCTTTCTTT
- TRBJ1-1 TRBV6-5 - CASRQDVNTEAFF TGTGCCAGCAGGCAAGACGTGAACACTGAAGCTTTCTTT
- TRBJ1-2 TRBV7-2 - CASSLAGSSNYGYTF TGTGCCAGCAGCTTAGCAGGATCTTCTAACTATGGCTACACCTTC
TRBD1 TRBJ2-1 TRBV6-5 - CASSYSWTGSYNEQFF TGTGCCAGCAGTTACTCTTGGACAGGCTCCTACAATGAGCAGTTCTTC
TRBD1 TRBJ1-1 TRBV7-2 - CASSLTGSGTEAFF TGTGCCAGCAGCCTGACAGGGTCGGGCACTGAAGCTTTCTTT
TRBD2 TRBJ2-3 TRBV30 - CAWSSGGGTDTQYF TGTGCCTGGAGTTCGGGGGGGGGCACAGATACGCAGTATTTT
- TRBJ1-1 TRBV3-1/TRBV3-2 - CASSQTGNTEAFF TGTGCCAGCAGCCAGACAGGGAACACTGAAGCTTTCTTT
- TRBJ1-2 TRBV6-1 - CASSEALRRNYGYTF TGTGCCAGCAGTGAAGCGCTTCGTCGGAACTATGGCTACACCTTC
TRBD1 TRBJ1-6 TRBV4-2 - CASSPTLGQGPNSPLHF TGTGCCAGCAGCCCTACGCTCGGACAGGGACCCAATTCACCCCTCCACTTT
- TRBJ2-2 TRBV7-3 - CASSLTGTGELFF TGTGCCAGCAGCTTAACGGGCACCGGGGAGCTGTTTTTT
- TRBJ1-2 TRBV28 - CASRDTQGSSYTF TGTGCCAGCAGGGATACACAGGGTTCAAGCTACACCTTC
- TRBJ2-7 TRBV12-3/TRBV12-4 - CASSPVGGHEQYF TGTGCCAGCAGCCCCGTGGGGGGACACGAGCAGTACTTC
- TRBJ1-1 TRBV18 - CASSTGLEAFF TGTGCCAGCTCCACGGGACTAGAAGCTTTCTTT
- TRBJ2-7 TRBV21-1 - CASSKDSIYEQYF TGTGCCAGCAGCAAAGACTCAATCTACGAGCAGTACTTC
- TRBJ1-1 TRBV2 - CASSLQGFEAFF TGTGCCAGCAGCCTACAGGGTTTTGAAGCTTTCTTT
TRBD1 TRBJ1-2 TRBV5-6 - CASSLPGQGYGYTF TGTGCCAGCAGCTTGCCGGGACAGGGCTATGGCTACACCTTC
- TRBJ2-1 TRBV5-1 few CASSLGVSSYNEQFF TGCGCCAGCAGCTTAGGGGTGAGCTCCTACAATGAGCAGTTCTTC
TRBD1 TRBJ1-6 TRBV6-6 - CASSPAGQGNSPLHF TGTGCCAGCAGCCCCGCGGGACAGGGTAATTCACCCCTCCACTTT
- TRBJ1-1 TRBV21-1 - CASSKGKGKNTEAFF TGTGCCAGCAGCAAAGGGAAGGGAAAGAACACTGAAGCTTTCTTT
- TRBJ1-2 TRBV27 - CASSSPRGGNYGYTF TGTGCCAGCAGTTCCCCTCGGGGGGGAAACTATGGCTACACCTTC
- TRBJ2-1 TRBV6-4 - CASSDGGVYNEQFF TGTGCCAGCAGTGACGGCGGGGTCTACAATGAGCAGTTCTTC
- TRBJ1-5 TRBV19 - CASSGGERGNQPQHF TGTGCCAGTAGCGGGGGAGAAAGGGGCAATCAGCCCCAGCATTTT
- TRBJ1-1 TRBV10-3 - CAISERTWETEAFF TGTGCCATCAGTGAACGAACTTGGGAGACTGAAGCTTTCTTT
- TRBJ1-1 TRBV6-1 - CASSEPVVEAFF TGTGCCAGCAGTGAACCTGTGGTGGAGGCTTTCTTT
- TRBJ1-1 TRBV18 - CASSPSGRGPMTEAFF TGTGCCAGCTCACCATCGGGCAGGGGCCCGATGACTGAAGCTTTCTTT
- TRBJ1-6 TRBV7-2 - CASSLAQGSVTLHF TGTGCCAGCAGCTTAGCCCAAGGTTCCGTCACCCTCCACTTT
- TRBJ1-1 TRBV5-1 - CASSRQVENTEAFF TGCGCCAGCAGCCGACAGGTGGAGAACACTGAAGCTTTCTTT
- TRBJ1-3 TRBV7-9 - CASMGSGNTIYF TGTGCCAGCATGGGATCCGGAAACACCATATATTTT
TRBD2 TRBJ2-3 TRBV4-1 - CASSQGLAVGTDTQYF TGCGCCAGCAGCCAAGGCCTAGCGGTGGGCACAGATACGCAGTATTTT